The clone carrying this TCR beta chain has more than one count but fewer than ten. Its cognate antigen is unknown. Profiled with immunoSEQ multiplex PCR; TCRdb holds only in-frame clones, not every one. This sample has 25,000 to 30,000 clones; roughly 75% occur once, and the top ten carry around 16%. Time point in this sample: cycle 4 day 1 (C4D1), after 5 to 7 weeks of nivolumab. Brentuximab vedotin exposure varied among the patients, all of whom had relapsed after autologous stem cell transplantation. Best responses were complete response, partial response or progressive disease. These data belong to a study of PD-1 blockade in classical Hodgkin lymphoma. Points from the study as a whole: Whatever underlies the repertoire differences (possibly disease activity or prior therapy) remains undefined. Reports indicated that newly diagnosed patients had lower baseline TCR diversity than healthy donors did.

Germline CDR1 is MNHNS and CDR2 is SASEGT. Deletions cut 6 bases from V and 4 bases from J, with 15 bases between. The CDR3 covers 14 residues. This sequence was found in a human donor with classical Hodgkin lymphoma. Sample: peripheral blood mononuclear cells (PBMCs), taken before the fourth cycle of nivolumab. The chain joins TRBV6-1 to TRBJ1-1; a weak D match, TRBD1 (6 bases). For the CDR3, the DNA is TGTGCCAGCAGGCTGACAGGTGGGGGCACTGAAGCTTTCTTT. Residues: CASRLTGGGTEAFF.